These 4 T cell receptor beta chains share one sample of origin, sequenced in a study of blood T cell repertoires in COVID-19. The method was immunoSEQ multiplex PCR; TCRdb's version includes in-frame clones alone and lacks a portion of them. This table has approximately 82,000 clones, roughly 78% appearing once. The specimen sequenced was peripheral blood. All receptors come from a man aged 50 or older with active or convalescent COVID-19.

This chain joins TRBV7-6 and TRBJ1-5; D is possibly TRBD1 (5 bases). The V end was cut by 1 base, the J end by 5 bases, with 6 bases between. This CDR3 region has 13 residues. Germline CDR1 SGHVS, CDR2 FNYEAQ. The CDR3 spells CASSLGRDQPQHF. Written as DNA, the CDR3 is TGTGCCAGCAGCTTAGGCAGGGATCAGCCCCAGCATTTT.

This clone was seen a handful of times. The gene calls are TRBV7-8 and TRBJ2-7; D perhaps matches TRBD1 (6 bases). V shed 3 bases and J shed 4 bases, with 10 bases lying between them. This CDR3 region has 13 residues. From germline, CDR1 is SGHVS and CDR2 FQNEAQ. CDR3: CASSFRTAYEQYF. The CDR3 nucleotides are TGTGCCAGCAGCTTCAGGACAGCTTACGAGCAGTACTTC.

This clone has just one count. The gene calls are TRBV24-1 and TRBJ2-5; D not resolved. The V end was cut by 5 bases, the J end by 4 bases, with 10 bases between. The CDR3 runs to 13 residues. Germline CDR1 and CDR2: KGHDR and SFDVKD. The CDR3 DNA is TGTGCCACCAGTGGAACAGAGAGAGAGACCCAGTACTTC. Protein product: CATSGTERETQYF.

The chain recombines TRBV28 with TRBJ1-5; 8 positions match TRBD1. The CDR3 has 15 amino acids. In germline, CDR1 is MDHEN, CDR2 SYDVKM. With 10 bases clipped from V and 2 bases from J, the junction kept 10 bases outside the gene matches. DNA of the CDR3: TGTGCCACTAGACAGGGGCCCTGGGGCAATCAGCCCCAGCATTTT. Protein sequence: CATRQGPWGNQPQHF.